The present entry profiles one TCR beta chain with its context. The antigen is unknown. These data belong to a study of human T cells and chemical hapten exposure. Study-level information: Throughout a study of around six months, patients underwent weekly scalp administration of diphenylcyclopropenone doses. Alopecia universalis, totalis or areata was present in patients who were mostly female. General study points: With patch test score, the counts of PT1 expanded TCRs showed a positive correlation.

CDR3 length: 16 residues. Germline V gives CDR1 MNHEY, CDR2 SMNVEV (reference sequence). Trimming stripped 4 bases from V and 3 bases from J, with 19 bases between. Time point given: patch test 3, about 24 weeks after DPC sensitization. Treatment given: therapeutic diphenylcyclopropenone sensitization with weekly scalp DPC. It was unfractionated whole blood from which total RNA was extracted. TCRdb redid the calling of the RACE reads with MiXCR, one entry per CDR3 protein. The sample lists about 200,000 distinct CDR3 sequences, under 30% occurring once. The chain uses TRBV27 and TRBJ2-7; D is perhaps TRBD2 (7 bases). The TCR was taken from a middle-aged woman with alopecia areata. Some clones in this sample may be carry-over from other donors' samples. Material: whole blood, obtained in connection with sensitization to the hapten diphenylcyclopropenone (DPC). The CDR3: CASSSRTAGSIYEQYF. CDR3 bases: TGTGCCAGCAGTTCCAGGACAGCGGGGAGCATCTACGAGCAGTACTTC.